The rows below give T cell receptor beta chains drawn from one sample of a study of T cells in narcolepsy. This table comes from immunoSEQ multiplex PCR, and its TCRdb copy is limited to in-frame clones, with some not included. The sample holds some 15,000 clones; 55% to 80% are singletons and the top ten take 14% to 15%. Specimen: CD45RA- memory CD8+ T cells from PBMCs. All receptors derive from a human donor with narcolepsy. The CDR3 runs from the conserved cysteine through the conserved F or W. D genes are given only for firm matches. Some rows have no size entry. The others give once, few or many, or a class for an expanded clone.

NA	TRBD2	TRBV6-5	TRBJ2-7	CASSLSGSMYEQYF	TGTGCCAGCAGCCTTAGCGGGAGTATGTACGAGCAGTACTTC
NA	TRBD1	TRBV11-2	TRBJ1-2	CASSWDRGFHTF	TGTGCCAGCAGTTGGGACAGGGGTTTCCACACCTTC
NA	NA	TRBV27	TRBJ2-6	CASSGANTHSGANVLTF	TGTGCCAGCAGCGGCGCAAATACCCACTCTGGGGCCAACGTCCTGACTTTC
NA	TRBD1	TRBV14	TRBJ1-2	CASSRLGTGRGYTF	TGTGCCAGCAGCCGTCTCGGGACAGGGCGCGGCTACACCTTC
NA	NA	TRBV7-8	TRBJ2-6	CASSPWDLTANVLTF	TGTGCCAGCAGCCCCTGGGACCTCACGGCCAACGTCCTGACTTTC
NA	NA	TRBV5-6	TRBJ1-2	CASSGTTGSAGYTF	TGTGCCAGCAGCGGTACGACAGGATCGGCCGGCTACACCTTC
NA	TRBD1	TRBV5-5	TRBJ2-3	CASSQDRGQLTDTQYF	TGTGCCAGCAGCCAGGACAGGGGGCAATTAACAGATACGCAGTATTTT
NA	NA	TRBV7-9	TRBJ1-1	CASSPQGRTEAFF	TGTGCCAGCAGCCCTCAGGGGAGGACTGAAGCTTTCTTT
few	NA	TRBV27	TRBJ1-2	CASTGGLGYTF	TGTGCCAGCACGGGGGGGCTAGGCTACACCTTC
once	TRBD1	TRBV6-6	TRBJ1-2	CASSLGQGGSDGYTF	TGTGCCAGCAGTCTCGGACAGGGAGGATCGGATGGCTACACCTTC